The clone carrying this T cell receptor beta chain was detected ten times or more. Patients newly diagnosed with hyperthyroidism, under 2 months' duration, were aged 18 to 65, the study reports. Clinical symptoms, serum thyroxine, TRAb, thyroid ultrasound and orbital computed tomography determined diagnosis. The data belong to a study of Graves' ophthalmopathy and Graves' hyperthyroidism. V dropped 1 base and J dropped 3 bases, with 9 bases sitting between them. The CDR3 loop spans 14 amino acids. Germline V gene lookup returns CDR1 SGHTA and CDR2 FQGNSA. For repertoire sequencing, the TCR beta CDR3 regions were amplified from RNA transcripts. First-round RT-PCR with HTBI primers preceded a second-round multiplex PCR. MiXCR was run by TCRdb on the multiplex PCR reads, yielding one entry per CDR3 protein. The sample lists about 550,000 distinct CDR3 sequences; 35% to 45% were seen once.

This clonotype was obtained from an adult man with Graves' hyperthyroidism. Material: peripheral blood or thyroid tissue (not recorded which). The V gene is TRBV7-2, the J gene TRBJ2-5; the D is unclear. The DNA of the CDR3 is TGTGCCAGCAGCTTAGACCCAGGAGAAGAGACCCAGTACTTC. It is translated as CASSLDPGEETQYF.